This T cell receptor beta chain was sequenced during a study of blood T cell repertoires in COVID-19. Assay used: immunoSEQ multiplex PCR; TCRdb lists only in-frame clones, some missing. This sample has 60,000 to 90,000 clones, with about 74% found just once. The clonotype originates from a human donor with acute or convalescent COVID-19. The donor label of this sample is uncertain. The sample comprised peripheral blood.

In DNA form, the CDR3 reads TGTGCCAGCAGCTTATCTACTAGAACAGATACGCAGTATTTT. Translation: CASSLSTRTDTQYF. This chain connects TRBV5-4 to TRBJ2-3; D perhaps matches TRBD2 (5 bases). CDR1 is SGHNT, CDR2 YYREEE, per germline (reference sequence). This CDR3 has 14 residues. V lost 2 bases and J 3 bases, leaving 10 bases between the germline ends.